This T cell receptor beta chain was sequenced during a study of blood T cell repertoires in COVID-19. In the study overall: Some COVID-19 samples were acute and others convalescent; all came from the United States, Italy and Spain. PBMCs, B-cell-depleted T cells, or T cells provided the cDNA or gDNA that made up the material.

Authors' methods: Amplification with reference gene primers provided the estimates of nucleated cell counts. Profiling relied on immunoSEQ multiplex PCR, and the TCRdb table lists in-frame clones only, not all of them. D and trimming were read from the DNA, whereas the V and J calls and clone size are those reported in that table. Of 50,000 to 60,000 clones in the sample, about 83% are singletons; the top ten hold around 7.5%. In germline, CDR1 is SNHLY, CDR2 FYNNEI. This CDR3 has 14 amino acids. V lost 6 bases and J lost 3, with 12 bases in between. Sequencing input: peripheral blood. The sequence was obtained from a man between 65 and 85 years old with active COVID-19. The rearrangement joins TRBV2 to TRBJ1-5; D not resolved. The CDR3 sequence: CASSGMLPNQPQHF. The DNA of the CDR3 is TGTGCCAGCAGCGGGATGTTACCCAATCAGCCCCAGCATTTT. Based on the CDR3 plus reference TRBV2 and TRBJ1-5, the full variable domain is EPEVTQTPSHQVTQMGQEVILRCVPISNHLYFYWYRQILGQKVEFLVSFYNNEISEKSEIFDDQFSVERPDGSNFTLKIRSTKLEDSAMYFCASSGMLPNQPQHFGDGTRLSIL.